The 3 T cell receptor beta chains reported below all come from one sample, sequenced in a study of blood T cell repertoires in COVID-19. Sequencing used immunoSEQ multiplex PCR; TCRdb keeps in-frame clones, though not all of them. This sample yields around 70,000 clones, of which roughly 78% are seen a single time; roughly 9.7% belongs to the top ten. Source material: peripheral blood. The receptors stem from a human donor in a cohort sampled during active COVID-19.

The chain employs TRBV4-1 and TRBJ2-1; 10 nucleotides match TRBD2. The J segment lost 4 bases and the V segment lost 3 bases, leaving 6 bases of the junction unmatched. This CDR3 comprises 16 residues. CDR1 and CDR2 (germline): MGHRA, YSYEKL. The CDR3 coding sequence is TGCGCCAGCAGCCAGCCTCTAGCGGGAGCTTACAATGAGCAGTTCTTC. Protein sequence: CASSQPLAGAYNEQFF.

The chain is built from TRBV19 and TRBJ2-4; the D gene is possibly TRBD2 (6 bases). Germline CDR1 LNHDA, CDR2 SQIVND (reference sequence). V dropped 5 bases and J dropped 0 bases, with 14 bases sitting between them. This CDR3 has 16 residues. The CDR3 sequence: CASSHPGVEAKNIQYF. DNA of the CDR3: TGTGCCAGTAGTCACCCGGGGGTGGAAGCCAAAAACATTCAGTACTTC.

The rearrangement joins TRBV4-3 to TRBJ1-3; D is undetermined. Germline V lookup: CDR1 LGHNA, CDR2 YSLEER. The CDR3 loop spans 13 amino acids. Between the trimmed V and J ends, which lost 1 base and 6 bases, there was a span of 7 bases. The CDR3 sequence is CASSQAGENTIYF. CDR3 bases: TGCGCCAGCAGCCAAGCCGGGGAAAACACCATATATTTT.